This T cell receptor (beta chain) derives from a study of cytotoxic CD8 clonotypes in ibrutinib-treated CLL. Generated by immunoSEQ multiplex PCR, the TCRdb table keeps only in-frame clones and is missing some. In the table there are fewer than 75,000 clones, over 60% of which are singletons. CDR1 and CDR2 (germline): MRHNA, SNTAGT. J lost 4 bases, V lost 4 bases, and 11 bases had no gene match. CDR3 length equals 17 residues. Roughly 1.8 micrograms of genomic DNA came from cryopreserved PBMCs for TCR beta libraries. Sequencing was performed on PBMCs, taken after 12 months of ibrutinib treatment. This clonotype was sampled from a human donor with chronic lymphocytic leukemia. This sequence joins TRBV6-4 and TRBJ2-3; 10 bases are shared with TRBD2. The CDR3 DNA reads as TGTGCCAGCAGTGCCTCGTCTAGCGGGAGTTTCTCAGATACGCAGTATTTT. Its protein product is CASSASSSGSFSDTQYF.